Listed below are T cell receptor beta chains from one sample, sequenced in a study of CD8 T cells in Susac syndrome. A single record per CDR3 protein comes from TCRdb applying MiXCR to the immunoSEQ multiplex PCR reads. Of roughly 150,000 distinct CDR3 sequences in the sample, roughly 95% were seen once. Input material: CD4+ T cells from PBMCs. The source of these receptors is a human donor with Susac syndrome. CDR3s include the opening cysteine and the closing phenylalanine or tryptophan. The D gene is left open where the match is weak. Size values are once, few and many counts, or a class for expanded clones, and some rows have none.

j_gene | v_gene | d_gene | len | abundance | CDR3nt | CDR3aa
TRBJ2-5 | TRBV3-1 | NA | 15 | NA | TGTGCCAGCAGCGCGAACAGGGCTTTGGGAGAGACCCAGTACTTC | CASSANRALGETQYF
TRBJ2-5 | TRBV29-1 | NA | 12 | NA | TGCAGCGTTAGACAGGCACAAGAGACCCAGTACTTC | CSVRQAQETQYF
TRBJ2-2 | TRBV3-1 | NA | 12 | few | TGTGCCAGCAGCCAAGGCACCGGGGAGCTGTTTTTT | CASSQGTGELFF
TRBJ2-3 | TRBV5-4 | TRBD2 | 15 | NA | TGTGCCAGCAGTCCAGCGGGGGCTAGCACAGATACGCAGTATTTT | CASSPAGASTDTQYF
TRBJ2-3 | TRBV12-3/TRBV12-4 | TRBD1 | 15 | NA | TGTGCCAGCACCCCGGACAGGGGGCGTCCAGATACGCAGTATTTT | CASTPDRGRPDTQYF
TRBJ1-2 | TRBV9 | NA | 14 | NA | TGTGCCAGCAGCGTAGAGCTAGGGAACTATGGCTACACCTTC | CASSVELGNYGYTF
TRBJ2-2 | TRBV30 | TRBD1 | 15 | NA | TGTGCCTGGAGCAGGACAGGCCTTAGGGCCGGGGAGCTGTTTTTT | CAWSRTGLRAGELFF
TRBJ2-2 | TRBV9 | NA | 14 | NA | TGTGCCAGCAGCGTAGGATCGCTCGCCGGGGAGCTGTTTTTT | CASSVGSLAGELFF
TRBJ2-1 | TRBV6-5 | NA | 13 | NA | TGTGCCAGCAGTTACTCGAGGGGGGCCTTACAGTTCTTC | CASSYSRGALQFF
TRBJ2-5 | TRBV5-1 | NA | 14 | NA | TGCGCCAGCAGCTTGGATCGGAACCAAGAGACCCAGTACTTC | CASSLDRNQETQYF
TRBJ2-3 | TRBV9 | TRBD2 | 14 | NA | TGTGCCAGCAGCGTTACGGACCGGGAGGGAACGCAGTATTTT | CASSVTDREGTQYF
TRBJ2-3 | TRBV5-6 | NA | 15 | NA | TGTGCCAGCAGCTTGGGGCGCACTAGCACAGATACGCAGTATTTT | CASSLGRTSTDTQYF
TRBJ1-1 | TRBV5-1 | NA | 15 | NA | TGCGCCAGCAGCACCCGGGACTCCTGGAACACTGAAGCTTTCTTT | CASSTRDSWNTEAFF
TRBJ1-4 | TRBV12-3/TRBV12-4 | TRBD1 | 16 | NA | TGTGCCAGCAGTCCGGGGACAGGGGTGAGAAATGAAAAACTGTTTTTT | CASSPGTGVRNEKLFF
TRBJ2-4 | TRBV3-1 | TRBD2 | 13 | NA | TGTGCCAGCAGCCAAGAAGGGACTAGGGGGGCGTACTTC | CASSQEGTRGAYF
TRBJ1-2 | TRBV5-1 | TRBD1 | 14 | NA | TGCGCCAGCAGCCTGACCGGGACAGGGGATGGCTACACCTTC | CASSLTGTGDGYTF
TRBJ2-1 | TRBV15 | NA | 14 | NA | TGTGCCACCAGCAGAGATCAGGCCGCGCGGGAGCAGTTCTTC | CATSRDQAAREQFF
TRBJ1-6 | TRBV4-2 | NA | 18 | NA | TGTGCCAGCAGCCAAGGGTTCTCCCGGAGCTCCTATAATTCACCCCTCCACTTT | CASSQGFSRSSYNSPLHF
TRBJ1-1 | TRBV23-1 | NA | 15 | once | TGCGCCAGCAGTCAATCTCGGCAGCTGAACACTGAAGCTTTCTTT | CASSQSRQLNTEAFF
TRBJ2-7 | TRBV25-1 | TRBD1 | 15 | once | TGTGCCAGCAAACCGTCGGGACAGGTGACCTACGAGCAGTACTTC | CASKPSGQVTYEQYF
TRBJ2-1 | TRBV5-1 | NA | 15 | NA | TGCGCCAGCAGCTTGGCAGGGAACTTCAACAATGAGCAGTTCTTC | CASSLAGNFNNEQFF
TRBJ1-1 | TRBV7-3 | TRBD1 | 16 | NA | TGTGCCAGCAGCGCTACGACAGGGGGCATTTCGACTGAAGCTTTCTTT | CASSATTGGISTEAFF
TRBJ2-3 | TRBV11-2 | TRBD2 | 16 | once | TGTGCCAGCAGCCCGGGACTAGCGGGGGCCACAGATACGCAGTATTTT | CASSPGLAGATDTQYF
TRBJ1-4 | TRBV29-1 | NA | 12 | NA | TGCAGCGTACGGGGAACTAATGAAAAACTGTTTTTT | CSVRGTNEKLFF
TRBJ1-1 | TRBV2 | NA | 11 | NA | TGTGCCAGCAGGCCGGGAGCCCAAGCTTTCTTT | CASRPGAQAFF
TRBJ2-3 | TRBV11-3 | TRBD2 | 15 | NA | TGTGCCAGCAGCGCGAGCGGGGGGGCTTTGGATACGCAGTATTTT | CASSASGGALDTQYF
TRBJ2-1 | TRBV29-1 | NA | 15 | once | TGCAGCGTTGAAGATGGGCCCGAGGCGGGCCGGGGGCAGTTCTTC | CSVEDGPEAGRGQFF
TRBJ1-2 | TRBV5-6 | NA | 13 | NA | TGTGCCAGCAGCTTGACAGGGTATCACGGCTACACCTTC | CASSLTGYHGYTF
TRBJ1-1 | TRBV20-1 | NA | 14 | NA | TGCAGTGCTTCGCTCCGTGGGGGGCGCACTGGAGCTTTCTTT | CSASLRGGRTGAFF
TRBJ2-7 | TRBV15 | TRBD1 | 15 | NA | TGTGCCACCAGTCCCCGGACAGGGAGGTCCTACGAGCAGTACTTC | CATSPRTGRSYEQYF